The clone carrying this T cell receptor (beta chain) was observed at least ten times. The target antigen is unknown. A single record per CDR3 protein comes from TCRdb applying MiXCR to the RACE reads. The sample carries 200,000 to 300,000 distinct CDR3 sequences, around 9.3% recorded once. This CDR3 has 14 amino acids. V was clipped by 7 bases and J by 4 bases, with 16 bases between them. The time point is: pre-sensitization, week 0. Treatment indicated: therapeutic diphenylcyclopropenone sensitization with weekly scalp DPC. Unfractionated whole blood was the source of the extracted total RNA. The sample is drawn from a study of human T cells and chemical hapten exposure. Study as a whole: Among samples, TCR yields varied mainly because of small differences in pooled library volume. Study results and caveats: Donors in the study had alopecia, meaning their immune response may differ from healthy people's.

The sequence derives from a middle-aged woman with alopecia areata. Some clones in this sample may be carry-over from other donors' samples. This specimen was whole blood, taken in connection with sensitization to the hapten diphenylcyclopropenone (DPC). This chain uses TRBV12-3 or TRBV12-4 with TRBJ1-1; D remains ambiguous. The CDR3 reads CASISDRGSTEAFF. The CDR3 coding sequence is TGTGCCAGCATTTCTGACCGAGGGTCCACTGAAGCTTTCTTT.